These 25 T cell receptor beta chains were all obtained from the same sample, sequenced in a study of T-cell memory formation after mild COVID-19. One entry per CDR3 protein results from TCRdb running MiXCR on the 5' RACE reads. The profile shows 40,000 to 60,000 distinct CDR3 sequences, under 7.5% of them singletons. The specimen sequenced was PBMCs or a T cell subset sorted from them (not recorded which). These receptors all stem from a young man who had mild COVID-19 (a few samples of this study predate the infection). Cell type and time point are not known.

This clonotype was detected a few times. J is TRBJ1-1 and V is TRBV7-9; D is possibly TRBD1 (5 bases). The CDR3 has 14 amino acids. Looked up from germline, CDR1 is SEHNR and CDR2 is FQNEAQ (reference sequence). V was pared by 1 base and J by 5 bases, with 11 bases between. The CDR3 protein is CASSLGGYGTEAFF. In DNA form, the CDR3 reads TGTGCCAGCAGCTTAGGGGGGTACGGGACTGAAGCTTTCTTT.

V usage is TRBV6-6 and J usage is TRBJ1-2; D is possibly TRBD1 (5 bases). CDR1 and CDR2 (germline): MNHNY, SVGAGI (reference sequence). The CDR3 covers 13 residues. The germline V and J ends were trimmed by 0 bases and 5 bases, with 7 bases remaining between them. The CDR3 DNA reads as TGTGCCAGCAGTTACTCGGGGCCTTATGGCTACACCTTC. Its translation: CASSYSGPYGYTF.

The chain employs TRBV19 and TRBJ2-2, with D possibly being TRBD1 or TRBD2 (5 bases each). CDR1 and CDR2 (germline): LNHDA, SQIVND (reference sequence). The CDR3 consists of 15 residues. The germline V and J ends were trimmed by 6 bases and 6 bases, with 17 bases remaining between them. CDR3: CASRDGGSWSGELFF. As DNA, the CDR3 is TGTGCCAGTAGAGATGGGGGTTCTTGGTCCGGGGAGCTGTTTTTT.

This clonotype was counted ten times or more. The chain employs TRBV30 and TRBJ2-4, with D perhaps matching TRBD2 (6 bases). CDR1 and CDR2 (germline): GTSNPN, SVGIG (reference sequence). The CDR3 sequence is 14 residues long. V lost 0 bases, J lost 8 bases, and 14 bases lay in between. As DNA, the CDR3 is TGTGCCTGGAGTGTCGGAGGGCGCCGGGACATTCAGTACTTC. This codes for CAWSVGGRRDIQYF. The whole variable domain, remainder taken from reference TRBV30 and TRBJ2-4, is SQTIHQWPATLVQPVGSPLSLECTVEGTSNPNLYWYRQAAGRGLQLLFYSVGIGQISSEVPQNLSASRPQDRQFILSSKKLLLSDSGFYLCAWSVGGRRDIQYFGAGTRLSVL.

This clonotype has ten or more counts. V gene TRBV5-1 combines with J gene TRBJ2-5; no reliable D call. The CDR3 is made up of 13 amino acids. Germline V lookup: CDR1 SGHRS, CDR2 YFSETQ. The V end lost 0 bases, the J end lost 4 bases, and 7 bases lay between the germline ends. The CDR3 nucleotides are TGCGCCAGCAGCTTGGACAGTCGAGAGACCCAGTACTTC. Residues: CASSLDSRETQYF.

This clonotype showed up just a few times. The CDR3 nucleotides are TGTGCCAGCAGCCAAGTTCAGTCCGGGGGGGCCTATGGCTACACCTTC. It is translated as CASSQVQSGGAYGYTF. The chain couples TRBV4-2 to TRBJ1-2; the D gene is possibly TRBD1 (6 bases). V gave up 1 base and J gave up 4 bases, with 16 bases separating them. The germline gives CDR1 LGHNA, CDR2 YNFKEQ. This CDR3 has 16 amino acids.

This clonotype was seen a few times. V gene TRBV9 combines with J gene TRBJ1-2; no reliable D call. The V end was cut by 0 bases, the J end by 5 bases, with 11 bases between. This CDR3 region has 14 residues. Germline-derived CDR1 and CDR2 are SGDLS and YYNGEE. Here the CDR3 reads CASSVGALGYGYTF. The CDR3 coding sequence is TGTGCCAGCAGCGTAGGGGCACTTGGATATGGCTACACCTTC.

Only a few counts were recorded for this clonotype. The rearrangement links TRBV12-3 or TRBV12-4 to TRBJ1-5; D gene unclear. Trimming stripped 6 bases from V and 5 bases from J, with 11 bases between. The CDR3 has 13 amino acids. The CDR3 coding sequence is TGTGCCAGCAGCCAGACCCGGGATCAGCCCCAGCATTTT. Amino acid sequence: CASSQTRDQPQHF.

Many counts were recorded for this clonotype. V usage is TRBV5-1 and J usage is TRBJ2-1; tentatively, D is TRBD2 (7 bases). V lost 4 bases and J 9 bases, leaving 20 bases between the germline ends. CDR3 length: 15 amino acids. The germline V gene has CDR1 SGHRS and CDR2 YFSETQ. Written as DNA, the CDR3 is TGCGCCAGCAGCCCCGGACAGTGGGGGGGTGGTGAGCAGTTCTTC. Its translation is CASSPGQWGGGEQFF.

This clonotype was counted only a few times. The chain has TRBV9 and TRBJ2-2, with D possibly matching TRBD2 (7 bases). Germline assignment: CDR1 SGDLS and CDR2 YYNGEE. V was shortened by 2 bases and J by 6 bases, with 17 bases between the two germline ends. The CDR3 is made up of 16 amino acids. The CDR3 loop reads CASSVTTGGAPGELFF. In DNA form, the CDR3 reads TGTGCCAGCAGCGTTACCACTGGGGGGGCTCCCGGGGAGCTGTTTTTT.

The rearrangement links TRBV18 to TRBJ2-4; D uncertain. Trimming took off 2 bases at V and 0 bases at J, with 5 bases between the two ends. In germline, CDR1 is KGHSH, CDR2 LQKENI. The CDR3 has 14 residues. The CDR3 nucleotides are TGTGCCAGCTCACCATCCCTAGCCAAAAACATTCAGTACTTC. Translating it yields CASSPSLAKNIQYF.

CDR3 region: CASSEQGAGYNEQFF. Here the CDR3 DNA reads TGTGCCAGCAGCGAACAGGGGGCGGGGTACAATGAGCAGTTCTTC. V usage is TRBV11-3 and J usage is TRBJ2-1, with TRBD1 matching 9 bases. Germline V gene lookup returns CDR1 SGHNT and CDR2 YENEEA. J was trimmed by 4 bases and V by 5 bases; bases with no gene match: 6. This CDR3 has 15 amino acids.

There are a few counts of this clonotype. The chain links TRBV6-2 or TRBV6-3 to TRBJ2-7, with 7 bases that match TRBD1. Trimming took 6 bases from V and 1 from J; bases not matched to a gene: 6. The CDR3 has 14 amino acids. Germline CDR1 reads MNHEY; CDR2 reads SVGEGT. The CDR3 spells CASRRTGESYEQYV. The CDR3 nucleotides read TGTGCCAGCAGAAGAACAGGGGAGTCCTACGAGCAGTACGTC.

The V and J genes are TRBV3-2 and TRBJ1-1. TRBV3-2 has pseudogene status. CDR3 size: 21 residues. CDR3 protein: CASSLPKGGVRAKLGNTEAFF. The CDR3 DNA is TGTGCCAGCAGCCTCCCAAAGGGCGGCGTAAGGGCCAAGTTGGGGAACACTGAAGCTTTCTTT.

By share, this clonotype ranks as medium-sized. The chain employs TRBV20-1 and TRBJ2-3; D assignment may be TRBD1 or TRBD2 (6 bases each). CDR3 length: 15 amino acids. V lost 4 bases and J 4 bases, leaving 18 bases between the germline ends. Germline values: CDR1 DFQATT, CDR2 SNEGSKA (reference sequence). CDR3 region: CSATASGAGSDTQYF. The CDR3 region has the DNA TGCAGTGCTACCGCCTCGGGGGCCGGATCAGATACGCAGTATTTT.

The gene calls are TRBV5-1 and TRBJ1-1, with 7 bases fitting TRBD1. The germline CDR1 and CDR2 sequences are SGHRS and YFSETQ. J lost 3 bases, V lost 3 bases, and 14 bases had no gene match. CDR3 size: 17 residues. This chain's CDR3 is CASSSGGGAIMDTEAFF. CDR3 in DNA: TGCGCCAGCAGCTCCGGAGGGGGCGCCATCATGGACACTGAAGCTTTCTTT.

This clonotype was seen many times. The rearrangement joins TRBV27 to TRBJ1-2; 8 bases agree with TRBD1. V was pared by 2 bases and J by 5 bases, with 4 bases of the junction left unmatched. Germline values: CDR1 MNHEY, CDR2 SMNVEV (reference sequence). The CDR3 totals 14 residues. CDR3 nucleotide sequence: TGTGCCAGCAGTTTACGACAGGGGAATTATGGCTACACCTTC. Translating gives CASSLRQGNYGYTF.

The chain carries TRBV4-3 and TRBJ2-1, with D hard to call. The V gene lost 0 bases and the J gene lost 5 bases, with 5 bases spanning the gap. The CDR3 covers 13 residues. CDR1 and CDR2 from the germline V gene are LGHNA and YSLEER. CDR3 in DNA: TGCGCCAGCAGCCAAGAACTTAACAATGAGCAGTTCTTC. Its protein product is CASSQELNNEQFF.

This clonotype was counted a few times. The CDR3 spells CASRSSGVRTDTQYF. As DNA, the CDR3 is TGCGCCAGCAGGTCCAGCGGGGTCCGCACAGATACGCAGTATTTT. This rearrangement joins TRBV5-1 to TRBJ2-3, with 7 bases fitting TRBD2. Trimming at V came to 5 bases and at J to 1 base, leaving 7 bases not matched to a gene. CDR3 size: 15 residues. The germline V gene has CDR1 SGHRS and CDR2 YFSETQ.

This clonotype was seen at least ten times. The chain recombines TRBV5-1 with TRBJ2-3; a weak D match, TRBD2 (6 bases). Trimming stripped 4 bases from V and 2 bases from J, with 11 bases between. CDR1 and CDR2 (germline): SGHRS, YFSETQ. This CDR3 has 14 residues. The CDR3, as DNA: TGCGCCAGCAGCCTGGGACTCATCACAGATACGCAGTATTTT. It encodes CASSLGLITDTQYF.

This rearrangement joins TRBV29-1 to TRBJ1-5; 9 nucleotides match TRBD1. Losses at the gene ends were 2 bases for V and 7 bases for J; bases not matched to a gene: 3. The CDR3 consists of 13 residues. Germline values: CDR1 SQVTM, CDR2 ANQGSEA. The CDR3 nucleotides read TGCAGCGTTGAACAGGACAGGGGACAGCCCCAGCATTTT. This encodes CSVEQDRGQPQHF.

The J gene is TRBJ2-2, the V gene TRBV5-1; TRBD1 might be the D (6 bases). Germline CDR1 and CDR2: SGHRS and YFSETQ. V lost 0 bases and J 5 bases, leaving 11 bases between the germline ends. The CDR3 contains 15 residues. CDR3 sequence reads: CASSLVARGTGELFF. DNA of the CDR3: TGCGCCAGCAGCTTGGTTGCCAGGGGTACCGGGGAGCTGTTTTTT.

This clonotype has a count of ten or more. The V call is TRBV10-3, the J call TRBJ2-4; 8 nucleotides line up with TRBD2. Germline CDR1 ENHRY, CDR2 SYGVKD. After removal of 10 bases from V and 10 bases from J, the junction contained 15 bases not matched to a gene. The CDR3 is 14 residues long. DNA for the CDR3: TGTGCCACGGGACTAGACCTCGCCGGGGGGATTCAGTACTTC. Its protein product is CATGLDLAGGIQYF.

In its sample, this clonotype was seen a few times. This sequence joins TRBV7-2 and TRBJ2-3; 9 bases are shared with TRBD2. Germline lookup yields CDR1 SGHTA and CDR2 FQGNSA. V was pared by 5 bases and J by 5 bases, with 14 bases of the junction left unmatched. This CDR3 is built from 17 residues. The CDR3 region is CASSPALAGPRGDTQYF. The CDR3 DNA reads as TGTGCCAGCAGCCCAGCCCTAGCGGGGCCTAGGGGAGATACGCAGTATTTT.

This clonotype showed up just a few times. The chain links TRBV7-2 to TRBJ1-1, with a tentative D call TRBD1 (5 bases). Deletions cut 2 bases from V and 0 bases from J, with 10 bases between. CDR3 length equals 15 residues. CDR1 SGHTA and CDR2 FQGNSA come from the germline V gene. The CDR3 region is CASSLSGRVNTEAFF. The CDR3 nucleotides are TGTGCCAGCAGCTTATCGGGGCGGGTGAACACTGAAGCTTTCTTT.